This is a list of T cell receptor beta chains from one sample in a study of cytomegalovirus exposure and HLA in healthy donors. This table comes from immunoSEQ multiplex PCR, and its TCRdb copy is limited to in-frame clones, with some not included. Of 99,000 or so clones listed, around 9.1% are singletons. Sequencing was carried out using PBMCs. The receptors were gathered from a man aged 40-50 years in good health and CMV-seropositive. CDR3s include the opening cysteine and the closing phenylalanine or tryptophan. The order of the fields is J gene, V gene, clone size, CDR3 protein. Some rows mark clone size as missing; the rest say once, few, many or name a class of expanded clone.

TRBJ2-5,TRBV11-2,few,CASSYLGVASGLETQYF
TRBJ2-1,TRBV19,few,CASRMTGLHSYNEQFF
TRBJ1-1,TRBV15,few,CATRGNTGTGTTEAFF
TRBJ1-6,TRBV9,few,CASSVGTVGSPLHF
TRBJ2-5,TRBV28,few,CASSLYRGQETQYF
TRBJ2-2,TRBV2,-,CASRQLGGELFF
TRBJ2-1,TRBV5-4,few,CASSLESSGRGQFF
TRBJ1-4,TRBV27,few,CASSFKEGVGGNEKLFF
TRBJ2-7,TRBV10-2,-,CASSKTSGAYEQYF
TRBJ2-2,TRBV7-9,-,CASSLKDTNTGELFF
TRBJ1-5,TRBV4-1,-,CASSSGGGNQPQHF
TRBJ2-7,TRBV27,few,CASPRSGRAHEQYF
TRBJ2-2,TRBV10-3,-,CAISESKREGPGELFF
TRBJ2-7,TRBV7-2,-,CASSPSAGPSYEQYF
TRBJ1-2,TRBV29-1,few,CSAPLGGHYTF
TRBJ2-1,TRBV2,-,CASQGQGELNEQFF
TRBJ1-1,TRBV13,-,CASSSGQVMNTEAFF
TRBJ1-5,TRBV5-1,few,CASSLGPGGNNQPQHF
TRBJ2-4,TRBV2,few,CASSEEGLAANIQYF
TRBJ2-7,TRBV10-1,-,CATSRGQSYEQYF
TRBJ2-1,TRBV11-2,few,CASSRLGGGIDEQFF
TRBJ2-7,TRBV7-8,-,CASSLVGTSGNYEQYF
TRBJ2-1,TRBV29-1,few,CSVEDLRDSSYNEQFF
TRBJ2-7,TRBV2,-,CASGEATDSYEQYF
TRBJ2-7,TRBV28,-,CASSFSGSSVEQYF
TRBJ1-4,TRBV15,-,CATSGGQPSATNEKLFF
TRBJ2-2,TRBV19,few,CASSVLAAGELFF
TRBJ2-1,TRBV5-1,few,CASSRGLAGIQSSYNEQFF
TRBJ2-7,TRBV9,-,CASSPSGRSYEQYF
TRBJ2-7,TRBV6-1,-,CASSEGTGEGHHEQYF
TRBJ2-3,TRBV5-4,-,CASSLEGQGPDTQYF
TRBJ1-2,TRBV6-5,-,CASSYADRLGGYTF
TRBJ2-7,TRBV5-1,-,CASSLGIRDEQYF
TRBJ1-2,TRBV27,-,CASSLDSDLYGYTF
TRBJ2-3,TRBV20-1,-,CSAPSADTQYF
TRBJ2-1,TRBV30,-,CAWSVPGLAGKAEQLF
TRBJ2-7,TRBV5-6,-,CASSRRLAGGEQYF
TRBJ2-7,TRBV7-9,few,CASSLRPLPGGPSYEQYF
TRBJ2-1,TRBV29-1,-,CSVAGYEQFF
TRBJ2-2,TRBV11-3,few,CASSLLAGNTGELFF
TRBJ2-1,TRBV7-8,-,CASSLGLDNEQFF
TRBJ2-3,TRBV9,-,CASSVGAGVSDTQYF
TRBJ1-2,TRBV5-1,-,CASSLGGTTNYGYTF
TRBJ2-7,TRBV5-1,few,CASSLATGGSYEQYF
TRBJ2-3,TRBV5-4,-,CASREREGADTQYF
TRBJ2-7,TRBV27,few,CASSLSRQGEQYF
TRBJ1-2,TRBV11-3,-,CASSWDSSTYYGYTF
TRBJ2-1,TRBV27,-,CASSHFAASYNEQFF
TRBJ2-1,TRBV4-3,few,CASSPEDFGNEQFF
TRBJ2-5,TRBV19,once,CASSYSGLTETQYF
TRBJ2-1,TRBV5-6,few,CASSAGEGGYNEQFF
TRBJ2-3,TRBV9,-,CASSPRTSGRATDTQYF
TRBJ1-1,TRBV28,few,CASSLWGRVLSNTEAFF
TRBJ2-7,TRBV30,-,CACIGTFHSYEQYF
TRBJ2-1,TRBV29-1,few,CSVGQGTYEQFF